This T cell receptor beta chain was profiled in a study of STAT5B mutations in CD4+ large granular lymphocyte leukemia (dated by TCRdb to 2022 to 2024). With respect to the entire study: Among healthy controls, the CDR3 'QG' motif was associated with a particular HLA allele. The study compared the TCRbeta repertoires of patients with CD4+ T-cell large granular lymphocyte leukemia against the TCRbeta repertoires of healthy blood donors. Flow cytometry on FACSCanto II or FACSVerse showed that the purified fractions were more than 95% pure among lymphocytes. The full study reports these points: The data were not HLA-matched, and the higher clonality in CD4+ T-LGLL than in CD8+ T-LGLL could be due to the relatively small sample size. TRBV06-family usage was enriched among the top patient clones (8/27) compared with healthy controls (2/35). Main leukemic clonotypes were private to each patient, although 20% to 25% of the main leukemic clonotypes were found at low frequency in the non-leukemic repertoires of other patients. Greater clonality appeared to be present in CD4-sorted patient repertoires than in healthy CD4+ repertoires, and the difference was retained after the putative leukemic clones were removed.

The immunoSEQ assay at survey resolution was used to sequence TCRbeta rearrangements from genomic DNA. Per the authors' processing: A lowest detectable productive clonotype frequency of 2.59 x 10-5 was observed in the TCR sequencing data. Analyses included only productive TCRbeta rearrangements, meaning complete and in-frame sequences. Sample clonality was computed as Simpson clonality in the immunoSEQ Analyzer version 3.0. Based on frequency, clones were grouped as very rare, small, medium, large (1-20%) or hyperexpanded (>20%). OLGA 1.2.3 estimated generation probabilities, VDJtools produced V-gene circos plots, VDJdb was queried for specificities, and GLIPH identified CDR3 motifs. Sourced from immuneACCESS, this table was stored by TCRdb with only in-frame sequences that have V and J called. A share of the clones is absent; for the studies checked, an unresolved V gene accounts for under half, and the remainder has no known explanation. V, J and clone size are taken as reported in that table, and D and trimming were inferred from the DNA itself. The sample table holds approximately 30,000 clones, of which approximately 91% were seen once. The top ten constitute 0.4% to 0.5% of the sample.

To note about this clone: Its binding antigen is unknown. No base-level quality is on record; no much larger clone is a single base apart.

The healthy controls were 30 to 45 blood donors, and the buffy coats of these donors were supplied by the Finnish Red Cross blood service. All TCR-sequenced material derived from peripheral blood: patient blood samples and healthy donor buffy coats. Peripheral blood mononuclear cells were isolated by Ficoll-Hypaque gradient centrifugation. For the healthy controls, CD4+ cells were obtained from buffy coats by magnetic purification. Genomic DNA was extracted using the Gentra Puregene Cell and Tissue kit, and a Qubit 2.0 fluorometer was used to quantify it. Taken from cysteine to phenylalanine, the CDR3 has 15 residues. Kept here is only the CDR3 DNA, which spans 45 bases and is read in frame from base 1. Trimming leaves V shorter by 6 bases and J shorter by 7 bases, with the junction holding 12 bases beyond the gene matches. The germline V gene gives CDR1 as MDHEN and CDR2 as SYDVKM.

What was sequenced was CD4+ T cells from blood buffy coats. The sequence was collected from a human donor in good health. The sequence is built from TRBV28 and TRBJ1-2, and 9 junctional nucleotides match TRBD1. The nucleotide sequence is given as TGTGCCAGCAGATACCCTACAGGGGGCGGGAGTGGCTACACCTTC. It codes for CASRYPTGGGSGYTF.